This entry concerns a single TCR beta chain. Taking its sample share into account, this clone is medium-sized (0.01 to 0.1%). The clone's antigen remains unknown. Base qualities are missing; no much larger clone stands one base away. CDR1 and CDR2 (MNHNS, SASEGT) derive from the germline V gene. The CDR3 spans 15 residues, from the cysteine through the phenylalanine. Left in the record is the CDR3 DNA by itself, 45 bases read in frame from the first base. Trimming takes 6 bases from V and 1 base from J, and the germline ends sit 13 bases apart. The data stem from a study of metastatic and nonmetastatic thyroid tumors (dated by TCRdb to the early 2020s). Context from the whole study: For patients with malignant and with benign thyroid disease, the researchers compared repertoires between peripheral blood samples and tumor or nodule tissue samples. The full study reports these points: In both blood and tumor samples, TCR beta diversity was reported to be significantly higher in malignant tumors than in benign nodules.

No patient had received any treatment before thyroid surgery. Using T-cell receptor beta sequencing, the researchers looked back retrospectively at clinical samples from patients, gathered between about 2011 and 2019. The method behind the library was PCR. Sequencing took place on an Illumina HiSeq 4000. High-throughput sequencing was used to profile the CDR3 region of the TCR beta-chain in every patient. The study's processing was this. Drawing on CDR3 differences between clinicopathological groups, the researchers built a classifier meant to tell apart patients with distant-metastatic papillary thyroid cancer. The Shannon index was used to measure repertoire diversity, and the Morisita-Horn index was used to measure how similar tumor and blood repertoires were. TCRdb cleaned the public reads at Q25 with fastp, built clones with MiXCR and kept in-frame beta chains. The V and J calls and clone size are TCRdb's, not the authors'. The sample contains around 25,000 clones, roughly 24% of them found a single time. Of the sample, less than 7.5% falls within the top ten clones.

This receptor was identified in a female donor with papillary thyroid cancer or a benign thyroid nodule (not recorded which). Some clones in this sample may be carry-over from other donors' samples. Sequenced input: blood. The chain is encoded by TRBV6-1 joined to TRBJ2-1, with TRBD1 perhaps the D gene, on 6 matching bases. CDR3 protein: CASSKQGESYNEQFF. The DNA sequence follows: TGTGCCAGCAGCAAACAGGGAGAGTCCTACAATGAGCAGTTCTTC.